This paragraph covers one T cell receptor (beta chain) sequence. The sample comes from a study of T cell changes during pregnancy in multiple sclerosis. Produced via immunoSEQ multiplex PCR; TCRdb's table is partial and in-frame only. This sample has tens of thousands of clones, with about 92% found just once. This sequence originates from a female donor with multiple sclerosis, enrolled in a pregnancy study. The source material was peripheral blood, sampled in the first trimester of pregnancy.

This CDR3 reads CAYRGNTDTQYF. Written as DNA, the CDR3 is TGTGCCTACAGGGGGAACACAGATACGCAGTATTTT. V and J are TRBV28 and TRBJ2-3; 8 bases are a match to TRBD1. V lost 11 bases, J lost 2 bases, and 3 bases stayed unmatched. The CDR3 is 12 residues long. CDR1 and CDR2 (germline): MDHEN, SYDVKM. Based on the CDR3 plus reference TRBV28 and TRBJ2-3, the full variable domain is DVKVTQSSRYLVKRTGEKVFLECVQDMDHENMFWYRQDPGLGLRLIYFSYDVKMKEKGDIPEGYSVSREKKERFSLILESASTNQTSMYLCAYRGNTDTQYFGPGTRLTVL.